This T cell receptor (beta chain) was sequenced for a study of T cell responses to AZD1222 COVID-19 vaccine. CDR1 is LGHDT and CDR2 is YNNKEL in the germline V gene (reference sequence). The CDR3 sequence is 17 residues long. J lost 2 bases, V lost 5 bases, and 11 bases had no gene match. TCRdb's table, derived via immunoSEQ multiplex PCR, lists solely in-frame clones and lacks some. The sample consists of 100,000 to 130,000 clones, 75% to 95% of them appearing once. Recipients boosted at about 4 weeks or about 12 weeks are pooled. Here the sequenced sample was peripheral blood, taken 28 days after the second AZD1222 dose. The chain is built from TRBV3-1 (or the pseudogene TRBV3-2) and TRBJ2-3, with TRBD1 matching over 9 bases. This receptor was obtained from an adult who received the AZD1222 COVID-19 vaccine. This chain's CDR3 is CASSTYYRGRDTDTQYF. In DNA, the CDR3 is TGTGCCAGCAGCACCTACTACAGGGGGCGAGACACAGATACGCAGTATTTT.